The 2 T cell receptor beta chains below come from one sample, sequenced in a study of identical twins (dated by TCRdb to 2016 to 2017). The library was produced with 5' RACE. The instrument was an Illumina HiSeq 2000. The public reads were quality trimmed at Q25 with fastp and then assembled into clones with MiXCR by TCRdb, keeping productive beta chains. Here each entry gathers all rows of one CDR3 protein and keeps the most common genes and DNA. A total of about 900,000 distinct CDR3 sequences appear in this sample, roughly 12% of them only once. The top ten hold around 1.6% of the sample. These data are also associated with another study on yellow fever vaccine responses in identical twins.

The sequenced material came from PBMCs. Receptor source: a woman aged 18-29 years in good health.

The V gene is TRBV11-2, the J gene TRBJ2-5; no clear D gene. Germline V CDR1 and CDR2: SGHAT, FQNNGV. The CDR3 runs to 13 residues. Deletions cut 2 bases from V and 5 bases from J, with 9 bases between. For the CDR3, the DNA is TGTGCCAGCAGCTTATGGTTCGAGGAGACCCAGTACTTC. Encoded protein: CASSLWFEETQYF. The whole variable domain, remainder taken from reference TRBV11-2 and TRBJ2-5, is EAGVAQSPRYKIIEKRQSVAFWCNPISGHATLYWYQQILGQGPKLLIQFQNNGVVDDSQLPKDRFSAERLKGVDSTLKIQPAKLEDSAVYLCASSLWFEETQYFGPGTRLLVL.

V and J are TRBV6-1 and TRBJ1-1; D is unclear. From germline, CDR1 is MNHNS and CDR2 SASEGT. This CDR3 has 14 amino acids. Between the trimmed V and J ends, which lost 6 bases and 4 bases, there was a span of 15 bases. The CDR3 coding sequence is TGTGCCAGCAGCCAGAGACACGGAGCCACTGAAGCTTTCTTT. It yields the protein CASSQRHGATEAFF.